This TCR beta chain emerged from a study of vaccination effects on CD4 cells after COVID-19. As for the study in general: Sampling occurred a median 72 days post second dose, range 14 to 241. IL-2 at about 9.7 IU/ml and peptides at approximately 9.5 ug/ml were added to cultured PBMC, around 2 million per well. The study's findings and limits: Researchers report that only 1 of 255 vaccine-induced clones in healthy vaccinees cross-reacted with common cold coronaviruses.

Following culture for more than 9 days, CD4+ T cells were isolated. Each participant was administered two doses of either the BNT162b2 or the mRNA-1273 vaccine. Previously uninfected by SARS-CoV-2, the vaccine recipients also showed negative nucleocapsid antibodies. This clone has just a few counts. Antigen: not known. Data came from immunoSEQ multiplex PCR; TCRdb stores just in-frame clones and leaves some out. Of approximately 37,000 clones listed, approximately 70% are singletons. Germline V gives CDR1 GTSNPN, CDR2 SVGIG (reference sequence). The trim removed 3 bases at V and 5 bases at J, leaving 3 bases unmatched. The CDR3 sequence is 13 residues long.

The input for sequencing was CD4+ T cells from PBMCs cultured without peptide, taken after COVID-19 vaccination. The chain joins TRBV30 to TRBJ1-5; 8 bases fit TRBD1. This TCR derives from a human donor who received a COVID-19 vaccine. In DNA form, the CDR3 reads TGTGCCTGGAGCAGGGGGCGCGATCAGCCCCAGCATTTT. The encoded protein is CAWSRGRDQPQHF.